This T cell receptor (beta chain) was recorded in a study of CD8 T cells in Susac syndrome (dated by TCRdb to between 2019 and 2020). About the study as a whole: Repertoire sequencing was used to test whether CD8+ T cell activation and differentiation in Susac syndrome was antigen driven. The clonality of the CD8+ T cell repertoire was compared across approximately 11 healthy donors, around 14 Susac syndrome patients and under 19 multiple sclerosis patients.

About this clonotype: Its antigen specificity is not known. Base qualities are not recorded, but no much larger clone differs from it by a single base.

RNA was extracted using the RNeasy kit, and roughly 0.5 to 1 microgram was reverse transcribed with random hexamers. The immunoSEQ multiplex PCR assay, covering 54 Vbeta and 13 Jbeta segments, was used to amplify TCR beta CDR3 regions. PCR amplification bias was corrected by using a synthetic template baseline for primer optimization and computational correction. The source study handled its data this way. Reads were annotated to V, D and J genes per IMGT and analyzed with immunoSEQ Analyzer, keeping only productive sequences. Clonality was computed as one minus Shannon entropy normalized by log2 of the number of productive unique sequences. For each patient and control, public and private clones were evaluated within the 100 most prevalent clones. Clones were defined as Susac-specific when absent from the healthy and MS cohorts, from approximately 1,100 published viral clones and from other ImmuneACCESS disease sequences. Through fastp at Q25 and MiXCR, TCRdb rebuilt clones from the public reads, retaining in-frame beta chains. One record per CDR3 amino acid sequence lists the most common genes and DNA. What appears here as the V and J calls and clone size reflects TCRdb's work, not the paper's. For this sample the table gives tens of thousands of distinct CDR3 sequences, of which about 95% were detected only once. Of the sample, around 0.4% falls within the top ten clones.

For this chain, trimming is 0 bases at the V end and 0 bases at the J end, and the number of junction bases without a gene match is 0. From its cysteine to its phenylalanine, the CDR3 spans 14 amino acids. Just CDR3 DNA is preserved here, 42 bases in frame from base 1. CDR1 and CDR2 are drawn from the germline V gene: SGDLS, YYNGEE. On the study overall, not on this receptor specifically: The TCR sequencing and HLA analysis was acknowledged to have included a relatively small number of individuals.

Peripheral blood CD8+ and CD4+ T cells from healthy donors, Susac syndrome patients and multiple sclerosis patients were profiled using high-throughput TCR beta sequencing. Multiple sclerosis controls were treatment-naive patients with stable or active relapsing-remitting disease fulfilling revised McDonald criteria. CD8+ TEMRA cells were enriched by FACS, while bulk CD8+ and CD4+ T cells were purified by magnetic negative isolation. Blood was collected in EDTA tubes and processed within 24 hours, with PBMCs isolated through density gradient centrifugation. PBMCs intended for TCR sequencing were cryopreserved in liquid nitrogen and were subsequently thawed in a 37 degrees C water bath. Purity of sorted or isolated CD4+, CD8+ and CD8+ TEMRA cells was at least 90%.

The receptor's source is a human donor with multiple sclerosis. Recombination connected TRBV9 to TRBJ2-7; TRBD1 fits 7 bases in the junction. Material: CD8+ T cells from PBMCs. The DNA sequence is TGTGCCAGCAGCGTAGGGGACAGCTCCTACGAGCAGTACTTC. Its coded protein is CASSVGDSSYEQYF.